The TCR beta chain described here comes from a study of cytomegalovirus exposure and HLA in healthy donors. There are 13 residues in the CDR3. V was cut by 4 bases and J by 2 bases, with 6 bases left in between. Germline CDR1 and CDR2: SGHNT and YYREEE (reference sequence). Assay: immunoSEQ multiplex PCR; the TCRdb copy retains only in-frame clones and omits some. The sample comprises roughly 300,000 clones, around nine tenths of which are singletons, and approximately 0.9% rests with the top ten. Donors came from a validation cohort of approximately 110 subjects, distinct from the first 666-subject cohort.

The sample was PBMCs. The TCR originated in a young woman in good health and CMV-seronegative. This chain joins TRBV5-4 and TRBJ2-2; D unresolved. The CDR3 here is CASSLVNTGELFF. The CDR3 region has the DNA TGTGCCAGCAGCCTCGTAAACACCGGGGAGCTGTTTTTT.